The 5 T cell receptor beta chains reported below all come from one sample, sequenced in a study of cytomegalovirus exposure and HLA in healthy donors. Primers: 60 Vbeta forward and 13 Jbeta reverse. Profiling relied on immunoSEQ multiplex PCR, and the TCRdb table lists in-frame clones only, not all of them. The sample contains over 150,000 clones, about four fifths of which appear only once. Sequenced material: PBMCs. The receptors come from a girl aged 10 to 17 in good health and CMV-seropositive.

The chain couples TRBV6-4 to TRBJ2-1; 12 positions match TRBD2. V was pared by 3 bases and J by 6 bases, with 3 bases of the junction left unmatched. The length of the CDR3 is 15 residues. CDR1 and CDR2 (germline): MRHNA, SNTAGT. This CDR3 is CASSEASGGGNEQFF. DNA of the CDR3: TGTGCCAGCAGTGAGGCTAGCGGGGGGGGCAATGAGCAGTTCTTC.

V is TRBV9 and J is TRBJ1-2; 7 bases align to TRBD1. Germline CDR1 and CDR2: SGDLS and YYNGEE. The CDR3 is 13 amino acids. V shed 3 bases and J 6 bases; nucleotides not matched to a gene: 5. The CDR3 sequence: CASSGGTEHGYTF. The CDR3 nucleotides read TGTGCCAGCAGCGGTGGGACAGAACATGGCTACACCTTC.

The chain joins TRBV27 to TRBJ1-2; TRBD1 might be the D (5 bases). The germline gives CDR1 MNHEY, CDR2 SMNVEV (reference sequence). Trimming pared 6 bases from V and 0 bases from J, leaving 8 bases between. This CDR3 is 13 amino acids long. The CDR3 loop reads CASSVTANYGYTF. CDR3 nucleotides: TGTGCCAGCAGCGTGACAGCTAACTATGGCTACACCTTC.

The V call is TRBV6-1, the J call TRBJ1-2, with no clear D. In germline, CDR1 is MNHNS, CDR2 SASEGT. Deletions cut 2 bases from V and 8 bases from J, with 12 bases between. The CDR3 consists of 13 residues. DNA for the CDR3: TGTGCCAGCAGTGAATCAGGATACAGCGGCTACACCTTC. As protein: CASSESGYSGYTF.

The V and J genes are TRBV6-5 and TRBJ2-5, with a tentative D call TRBD2 (6 bases). In germline, CDR1 is MNHEY, CDR2 SVGAGI. There are 13 residues in the CDR3. The V end lost 8 bases, the J end lost 5 bases, and 15 bases lay between the germline ends. The CDR3 bases are TGTGCCAGCGGAGGGGATCGCGCGGAGACCCAGTACTTC. Encoded protein: CASGGDRAETQYF.